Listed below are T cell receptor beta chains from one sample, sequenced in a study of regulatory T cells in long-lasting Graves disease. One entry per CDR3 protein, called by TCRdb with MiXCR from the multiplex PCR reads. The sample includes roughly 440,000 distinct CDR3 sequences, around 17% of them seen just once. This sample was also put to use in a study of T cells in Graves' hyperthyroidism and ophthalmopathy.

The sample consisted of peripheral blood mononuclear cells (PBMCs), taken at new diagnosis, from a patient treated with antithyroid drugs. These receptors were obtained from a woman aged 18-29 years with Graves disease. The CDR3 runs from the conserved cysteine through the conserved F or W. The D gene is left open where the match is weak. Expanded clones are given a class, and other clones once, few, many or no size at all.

DNA: TGTGCCTGGAGTCTTTTCTCAGGGACCCAGTACTTC
CDR3: CAWSLFSGTQYF
J: TRBJ2-5
V: TRBV30
D: -
length: 12
size: -

DNA: TGTGCCAGCAGTGAAGCGGGGGAGCAGTACTTC
CDR3: CASSEAGEQYF
J: TRBJ2-7
V: TRBV2
D: -
length: 11
size: many

DNA: TGTGCCATCAGTGATGTACTAGCGGCCACTAGCACAGATACGCAGTATTTT
CDR3: CAISDVLAATSTDTQYF
J: TRBJ2-3
V: TRBV10-3
D: TRBD2
length: 17
size: -

DNA: TGTGCCAGCAGGAGGGTAGTGACCAGGGGCACAGATACGCAGTATTTT
CDR3: CASRRVVTRGTDTQYF
J: TRBJ2-3
V: TRBV2
D: -
length: 16
size: once

DNA: TGTGCCAGCAGCTTGGCACTGACGGTGAACACCGGGGAGCTGTTTTTT
CDR3: CASSLALTVNTGELFF
J: TRBJ2-2
V: TRBV11-3
D: -
length: 16
size: -

DNA: TGTGCCAGCACCTCCCCCAGCGGGATCGAGCAGTACTTC
CDR3: CASTSPSGIEQYF
J: TRBJ2-7
V: TRBV7-2
D: TRBD2
length: 13
size: many

DNA: TGTGCCAGCAGTGCGTTTACGGCTAATCAGCCCCAGCATTTT
CDR3: CASSAFTANQPQHF
J: TRBJ1-5
V: TRBV28
D: -
length: 14
size: many

DNA: TGCAGTGCATCCGGAGCACAGGGCCCGAACACTGAAGCTTTCTTT
CDR3: CSASGAQGPNTEAFF
J: TRBJ1-1
V: TRBV20-1
D: -
length: 15
size: many

DNA: TGCAGTGCTAGAGAAGGCTGGAACTATGGCTACACCTTC
CDR3: CSAREGWNYGYTF
J: TRBJ1-2
V: TRBV20-1
D: -
length: 13
size: few

DNA: TGTGCCTGGAGTGTACCCCAGGACTCCTACGAGCAGTACTTC
CDR3: CAWSVPQDSYEQYF
J: TRBJ2-7
V: TRBV30
D: -
length: 14
size: many

DNA: TGTGCCAGCAGAGGCCCGGGACTAGCGGGAGGGCCACTCTATAATGAGCAGTTCTTC
CDR3: CASRGPGLAGGPLYNEQFF
J: TRBJ2-1
V: TRBV25-1
D: TRBD2
length: 19
size: -

DNA: TGTGCCAGCAGCCTTAAGAGTACTGCAGATACGCAGTATTTT
CDR3: CASSLKSTADTQYF
J: TRBJ2-3
V: TRBV3-1
D: -
length: 14
size: many

DNA: TGTGCCAGCTACGTAGCGGGCACAGATACGCAGTATTTT
CDR3: CASYVAGTDTQYF
J: TRBJ2-3
V: TRBV2
D: -
length: 13
size: -

DNA: TGTGCCAGCAGCGGGATACCCGCCGGGACTAGCGGGAGATCAGATACGCAGTATTTT
CDR3: CASSGIPAGTSGRSDTQYF
J: TRBJ2-3
V: TRBV7-2
D: TRBD2
length: 19
size: few